One sample yielded the 5 T cell receptor beta chains listed below, sequenced in a study of T cells expressing NK-cell markers. After re-calling the 5' RACE reads, TCRdb lists one entry per CDR3 protein, DNA absent. The sample is made up of about 150,000 distinct CDR3 sequences, and the top ten hold over 35% of it. The source material was blood T cells: a sorted CD56 or NKG2C T cell subset, CD4+ or CD8+ T cells, or bulk PBMC T cells (not recorded which). The receptors were gathered from a woman between 45 and 60 years old in good health.

V is TRBV10-3 and J is TRBJ2-7; TCRdb's D gene call, TRBD2, goes unchecked for lack of DNA. This CDR3 is 12 amino acids long. Germline CDR1 is ENHRY and CDR2 is SYGVKD. The CDR3 region is CAISGGLAEQYF.

V is TRBV3-1 and J is TRBJ2-7. Germline-derived CDR1 and CDR2 are LGHDT and YNNKEL (reference sequence). The CDR3 sequence is 17 residues long. The CDR3 is CASSQDPRLAGSYEQYF.

The rearrangement joins TRBV12-3 or TRBV12-4 to TRBJ1-1. The CDR3 is made up of 14 amino acids. The CDR3 here is CASSFGLPDAEAFF.

The J gene is TRBJ2-2, the V gene TRBV4-1; without DNA, the TCRdb call of TRBD2 cannot be checked. CDR1 and CDR2 from the germline V gene are MGHRA and YSYEKL. This CDR3 has 16 amino acids. CDR3 amino acids: CASSQESGENTGELFF.

The J gene is TRBJ2-7, the V gene TRBV27; TCRdb selects TRBD1, and the lack of DNA leaves this call unchecked. Germline CDR1 MNHEY, CDR2 SMNVEV (reference sequence). This CDR3 spans 15 amino acids. CDR3: CASSAGTGVFYEQYF.